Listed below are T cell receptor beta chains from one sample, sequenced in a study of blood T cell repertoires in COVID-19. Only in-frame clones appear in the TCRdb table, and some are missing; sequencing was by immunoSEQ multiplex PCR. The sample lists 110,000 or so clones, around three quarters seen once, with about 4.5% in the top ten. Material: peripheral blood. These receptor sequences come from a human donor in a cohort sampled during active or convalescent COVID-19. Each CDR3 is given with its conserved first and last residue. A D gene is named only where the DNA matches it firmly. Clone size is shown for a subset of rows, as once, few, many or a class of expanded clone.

cdr3_nt: TGTGCCTGGAGTCGGGGACTCCCCGGGAATGAGCAGTTCTTC; cdr3_aa: CAWSRGLPGNEQFF; j_call: TRBJ2-1; v_call: TRBV30; d_call: -; clone_size: -
cdr3_nt: TGTGCCAGCCCCCGGGGGGGTACGAACACCGGGGAGCTGTTTTTT; cdr3_aa: CASPRGGTNTGELFF; j_call: TRBJ2-2; v_call: TRBV7-9; d_call: TRBD2; clone_size: -
cdr3_nt: TGTGCCAGTAGTATGAGCGGGGAGACCCAGTACTTC; cdr3_aa: CASSMSGETQYF; j_call: TRBJ2-5; v_call: TRBV19; d_call: -; clone_size: -
cdr3_nt: TGTGCCAGCAGTTTAATGAGATATAGCAATCAGCCCCAGCATTTT; cdr3_aa: CASSLMRYSNQPQHF; j_call: TRBJ1-5; v_call: TRBV28; d_call: -; clone_size: once
cdr3_nt: TGTGCCAGCAGGTCCCCCAGGGGACGTACTGAAGCTTTCTTT; cdr3_aa: CASRSPRGRTEAFF; j_call: TRBJ1-1; v_call: TRBV5-8; d_call: -; clone_size: -
cdr3_nt: TGTGCCAGTAGTCCGAGGGACGAGCAGTACTTC; cdr3_aa: CASSPRDEQYF; j_call: TRBJ2-7; v_call: TRBV19; d_call: -; clone_size: -
cdr3_nt: TGTGCCAGCAGCTCCGGACTGGCCGGAAGCACAGATACGCAGTATTTT; cdr3_aa: CASSSGLAGSTDTQYF; j_call: TRBJ2-3; v_call: TRBV3-1/TRBV3-2; d_call: -; clone_size: few
cdr3_nt: TGTGCCAGCAGTTACGAGGGTACCGCTTCCCAGCCCCAGCATTTT; cdr3_aa: CASSYEGTASQPQHF; j_call: TRBJ1-5; v_call: TRBV6-5; d_call: -; clone_size: -
cdr3_nt: TGCGCCAGCAGCTTGGCGGGGAACTATGGCTACACCTTC; cdr3_aa: CASSLAGNYGYTF; j_call: TRBJ1-2; v_call: TRBV5-1; d_call: -; clone_size: -
cdr3_nt: TGTGCCAGCAGTTTGTTAATAAGTCTAGGCGGCTACACCTTC; cdr3_aa: CASSLLISLGGYTF; j_call: TRBJ1-2; v_call: TRBV28; d_call: -; clone_size: -
cdr3_nt: TGCGCCAGCAGCCAAGAATCTAGCGGGGGCCTCACAGATACGCAGTATTTT; cdr3_aa: CASSQESSGGLTDTQYF; j_call: TRBJ2-3; v_call: TRBV4-3; d_call: TRBD2; clone_size: -
cdr3_nt: TGTGCCAGCAGTTACTTCGGGGGGGGGAGCGACGAGCAGTACTTC; cdr3_aa: CASSYFGGGSDEQYF; j_call: TRBJ2-7; v_call: TRBV6-2/TRBV6-3; d_call: TRBD2; clone_size: -
cdr3_nt: TGTGCCACCAGTGACCCAAGCCACGGCACAGATACGCAGTATTTT; cdr3_aa: CATSDPSHGTDTQYF; j_call: TRBJ2-3; v_call: TRBV24-1; d_call: -; clone_size: -
cdr3_nt: TGTGCCAGCAGCCCCTCGTCGATTAGCGGGAGTTGGTACAATGAGCAGTTCTTC; cdr3_aa: CASSPSSISGSWYNEQFF; j_call: TRBJ2-1; v_call: TRBV5-4; d_call: TRBD2; clone_size: -
cdr3_nt: TGTGCCAGCTCACCATCTCTGAACACTGAAGCTTTCTTT; cdr3_aa: CASSPSLNTEAFF; j_call: TRBJ1-1; v_call: TRBV18; d_call: -; clone_size: -
cdr3_nt: TGTGCCAGCAGCACACACTCCCGGACAGGGGCCGGCAGGGAGCTGTTTTTT; cdr3_aa: CASSTHSRTGAGRELFF; j_call: TRBJ2-2; v_call: TRBV7-8; d_call: TRBD1; clone_size: -
cdr3_nt: TGTGCCAGCAGTTTAGGGTGGCAGGGTGGAACTGAAGCTTTCTTT; cdr3_aa: CASSLGWQGGTEAFF; j_call: TRBJ1-1; v_call: TRBV27; d_call: -; clone_size: once
cdr3_nt: TGTGCCACCACAGATCATTCGACCACTGAAGCTTTCTTT; cdr3_aa: CATTDHSTTEAFF; j_call: TRBJ1-1; v_call: TRBV10-3; d_call: -; clone_size: once
cdr3_nt: TGTGCCAGCAGTTTTCGCTCGAGGGCTCAGCCCCAGCATTTT; cdr3_aa: CASSFRSRAQPQHF; j_call: TRBJ1-5; v_call: TRBV28; d_call: -; clone_size: -
cdr3_nt: TGCGCCAGCAGCCAAGATCTAGGCGGGCTATACGAGCAGTACTTC; cdr3_aa: CASSQDLGGLYEQYF; j_call: TRBJ2-7; v_call: TRBV4-3; d_call: -; clone_size: -
cdr3_nt: TGTGCCAGTAAGGCAACAGGGTTTTCCTCCTACGAGCAGTACTTC; cdr3_aa: CASKATGFSSYEQYF; j_call: TRBJ2-7; v_call: TRBV19; d_call: -; clone_size: -
cdr3_nt: TGCGCCAGCAGTAGGGACAGGGGGCCTGGCGGGGAGCTGTTTTTT; cdr3_aa: CASSRDRGPGGELFF; j_call: TRBJ2-2; v_call: TRBV5-1; d_call: TRBD1; clone_size: -
cdr3_nt: TGCGCCAGCAGCGAGGGACTAGTGATTTACAATGAGCAGTTCTTC; cdr3_aa: CASSEGLVIYNEQFF; j_call: TRBJ2-1; v_call: TRBV4-3; d_call: TRBD2; clone_size: -
cdr3_nt: TGTGCCAGCAGCTTTTCTAACACTGAAGCTTTCTTT; cdr3_aa: CASSFSNTEAFF; j_call: TRBJ1-1; v_call: TRBV11-2; d_call: -; clone_size: -
cdr3_nt: TGCAGTGCTAGTTTGGGACTAGAGATCTACAATGAGCAGTTCTTC; cdr3_aa: CSASLGLEIYNEQFF; j_call: TRBJ2-1; v_call: TRBV20-1; d_call: TRBD2; clone_size: -
cdr3_nt: TGTGCCAGCAGCCCCAGCGGGTTTGGCGGGGGAACCTACAATGAGCAGTTCTTC; cdr3_aa: CASSPSGFGGGTYNEQFF; j_call: TRBJ2-1; v_call: TRBV28; d_call: TRBD2; clone_size: -
cdr3_nt: TGTGCCAGCAGCTTGGCGGTTTCCGGGTTTATCTACAATGAGCAGTTCTTC; cdr3_aa: CASSLAVSGFIYNEQFF; j_call: TRBJ2-1; v_call: TRBV5-5; d_call: -; clone_size: few
cdr3_nt: TGTGCCAGCAGCCGACTGCCGGGTGGGGCGGTCACTGAAGCTTTCTTT; cdr3_aa: CASSRLPGGAVTEAFF; j_call: TRBJ1-1; v_call: TRBV14; d_call: -; clone_size: -
cdr3_nt: TGTGCCAGCAGCCAAGATTGGCTAGCGGGGGGCCGAGATACGCAGTATTTT; cdr3_aa: CASSQDWLAGGRDTQYF; j_call: TRBJ2-3; v_call: TRBV3-1/TRBV3-2; d_call: TRBD2; clone_size: -
cdr3_nt: TGTGCCAGCAGCCCTACAAGACAGGGTCCGAGAACCGGGGAGCTGTTTTTT; cdr3_aa: CASSPTRQGPRTGELFF; j_call: TRBJ2-2; v_call: TRBV28; d_call: TRBD1; clone_size: -
cdr3_nt: TGTGCCAGCAATGGGGAGGGACAGGGGGCTTACGAGCAGTACTTC; cdr3_aa: CASNGEGQGAYEQYF; j_call: TRBJ2-7; v_call: TRBV28; d_call: TRBD1; clone_size: -
cdr3_nt: TGTGCCAGCAGCGTGGGCCTATCTGGTGGCACCATATATTTT; cdr3_aa: CASSVGLSGGTIYF; j_call: TRBJ1-3; v_call: TRBV9; d_call: -; clone_size: -
cdr3_nt: TGTGCCAGCAGCTTGGGGGGGTCTTCTAACGAGCAGTTCTTC; cdr3_aa: CASSLGGSSNEQFF; j_call: TRBJ2-1; v_call: TRBV7-6; d_call: TRBD2; clone_size: once
cdr3_nt: TGTGCCTGGAGTGGGGGACTAGCGGGAGCCGGGGAGCTGTTTTTT; cdr3_aa: CAWSGGLAGAGELFF; j_call: TRBJ2-2; v_call: TRBV30; d_call: TRBD2; clone_size: -
cdr3_nt: TGTGCCATCAGTGACCAGGGGACCGACCAAGAGACCCAGTACTTC; cdr3_aa: CAISDQGTDQETQYF; j_call: TRBJ2-5; v_call: TRBV10-3; d_call: -; clone_size: once
cdr3_nt: TGTGCCAGCAGCCGGCAGACAGGGGGCGGTCAGCCCCAGCATTTT; cdr3_aa: CASSRQTGGGQPQHF; j_call: TRBJ1-5; v_call: TRBV4-2; d_call: TRBD1; clone_size: once
cdr3_nt: TGTGCCAGTAGTATAGGGTGGAGGAGCACAGATACGCAGTATTTT; cdr3_aa: CASSIGWRSTDTQYF; j_call: TRBJ2-3; v_call: TRBV19; d_call: -; clone_size: -
cdr3_nt: TGTGCCAGCAGCCAAGTACCAGACGAGGTAATCGGGGAGCTGTTTTTT; cdr3_aa: CASSQVPDEVIGELFF; j_call: TRBJ2-2; v_call: TRBV3-1/TRBV3-2; d_call: -; clone_size: -
cdr3_nt: TGTGCCAGCAGCTTAGGAATCGGACAGGGGTATTGGTACTTC; cdr3_aa: CASSLGIGQGYWYF; j_call: TRBJ2-7; v_call: TRBV7-9; d_call: TRBD1; clone_size: -
cdr3_nt: TGTGCCAGCAGTGAGAGGGGGCAAGGTTCACCCCTCCACTTT; cdr3_aa: CASSERGQGSPLHF; j_call: TRBJ1-6; v_call: TRBV27; d_call: TRBD1; clone_size: -
cdr3_nt: TGTGCCAGCAGGGTCAGGGACAGGGGGCTCTATGGCTACACCTTC; cdr3_aa: CASRVRDRGLYGYTF; j_call: TRBJ1-2; v_call: TRBV27; d_call: TRBD1; clone_size: -
cdr3_nt: TGTGCCAGCAGCTCCGGACTAGCTGAGACCCAGTACTTC; cdr3_aa: CASSSGLAETQYF; j_call: TRBJ2-5; v_call: TRBV11-2; d_call: TRBD2; clone_size: -
cdr3_nt: TGTGCCAGCAGCCTGACAGTTTCCTCTGGTCCCCTCCACTTT; cdr3_aa: CASSLTVSSGPLHF; j_call: TRBJ1-6; v_call: TRBV7-9; d_call: -; clone_size: -
cdr3_nt: TGCGCCAGCAGCTACCGAGTTGGGACTCGGGGGGCTGTGTCACCCCTCCACTTT; cdr3_aa: CASSYRVGTRGAVSPLHF; j_call: TRBJ1-6; v_call: TRBV4-3; d_call: -; clone_size: -
cdr3_nt: TGTGCCAGCATCTCTAGTTCCTGGGCTGGGGCCAACGTCCTGACTTTC; cdr3_aa: CASISSSWAGANVLTF; j_call: TRBJ2-6; v_call: TRBV7-8; d_call: -; clone_size: -
cdr3_nt: TGTGCCAGCAGCGTCTCCCAGGGAATAAAGCAGTATTTT; cdr3_aa: CASSVSQGIKQYF; j_call: TRBJ2-3; v_call: TRBV9; d_call: -; clone_size: once
cdr3_nt: TGTGCCACCAGCTCAGGGGGATGGCTCTCTTGGGGCTACACCTTC; cdr3_aa: CATSSGGWLSWGYTF; j_call: TRBJ1-2; v_call: TRBV15; d_call: TRBD1; clone_size: -
cdr3_nt: TGTGCCAGCAGTTTTGTGGGAGTTGGACAAGAGACCCAGTACTTC; cdr3_aa: CASSFVGVGQETQYF; j_call: TRBJ2-5; v_call: TRBV28; d_call: -; clone_size: -
cdr3_nt: TGTGCCAGCAGACCACCCGGAAGGACAGGGGGGATGTACGAGCAGTACTTC; cdr3_aa: CASRPPGRTGGMYEQYF; j_call: TRBJ2-7; v_call: TRBV28; d_call: TRBD1; clone_size: -
cdr3_nt: TGTGCCAGTAGTATAGGGCTCAACTATGGCTACACCTTC; cdr3_aa: CASSIGLNYGYTF; j_call: TRBJ1-2; v_call: TRBV19; d_call: -; clone_size: -
cdr3_nt: TGCGCCAGCAGCAGATCCGGGAACCGATCCCCGAAAAGCACAGATACGCAGTATTTT; cdr3_aa: CASSRSGNRSPKSTDTQYF; j_call: TRBJ2-3; v_call: TRBV5-1; d_call: -; clone_size: -
cdr3_nt: TGTGCCAGTAGTAAGGGACAGTCTGGAAACACCATATATTTT; cdr3_aa: CASSKGQSGNTIYF; j_call: TRBJ1-3; v_call: TRBV19; d_call: TRBD1; clone_size: once
cdr3_nt: TGTGCCAGCTCACCAAGAGACAGGGGTCAACGCTACGAGCAGTACTTC; cdr3_aa: CASSPRDRGQRYEQYF; j_call: TRBJ2-7; v_call: TRBV18; d_call: TRBD1; clone_size: -
cdr3_nt: TGTGCCAGCAGCGCCAGGATCTATGGCTACACCTTC; cdr3_aa: CASSARIYGYTF; j_call: TRBJ1-2; v_call: TRBV7-2; d_call: -; clone_size: -
cdr3_nt: TGTGCCAGCAGCTTGGGGAGCAGAGGTGCTGGAAACACCATATATTTT; cdr3_aa: CASSLGSRGAGNTIYF; j_call: TRBJ1-3; v_call: TRBV5-6; d_call: -; clone_size: -
cdr3_nt: TGTGCCAGTAGTATAGATCTAACTAGCGGGTTCTCCTACAATGAGCAGTTCTTC; cdr3_aa: CASSIDLTSGFSYNEQFF; j_call: TRBJ2-1; v_call: TRBV19; d_call: TRBD2; clone_size: -
cdr3_nt: TGTGCCAGCAGCTCCGGCGGGGGGGGACGGGAGACCCAGTACTTC; cdr3_aa: CASSSGGGGRETQYF; j_call: TRBJ2-5; v_call: TRBV28; d_call: TRBD2; clone_size: -
cdr3_nt: TGTGCCAGCAGCCAAGAGGGAGCTGGACGGTACTACGAGCAGTACTTC; cdr3_aa: CASSQEGAGRYYEQYF; j_call: TRBJ2-7; v_call: TRBV4-2; d_call: -; clone_size: -
cdr3_nt: TGTGCCAGCAGTTTACGCATAACAGGGGGTAGCTCCTATAATTCACCCCTCCACTTT; cdr3_aa: CASSLRITGGSSYNSPLHF; j_call: TRBJ1-6; v_call: TRBV27; d_call: TRBD1; clone_size: -
cdr3_nt: TGTGCCAGCAGCGCCGGGACTCCTAGACTAAACAATGAGCAGTTCTTC; cdr3_aa: CASSAGTPRLNNEQFF; j_call: TRBJ2-1; v_call: TRBV9; d_call: -; clone_size: -